The 25 T cell receptor beta chains given below trace back to one sample, sequenced in a study of CD8+ T cells in alopecia areata. Extracted RNA was reverse transcribed, and the resulting cDNA served as sequencing template. Generated by immunoSEQ multiplex PCR, the TCRdb table keeps only in-frame clones and is missing some. Observed in the sample are under 350,000 clones, none of them singletons. Combined cutaneous lymph node cells underwent sorting by CD4, CD8alpha, NKG2D, NKG2ACE and additional markers. Material: CD4+ T cells sorted from a lymph node. The receptors shown here come from a C3H/HeJ mouse with alopecia areata. As its MHC haplotype, the strain has H2-k.

In its sample, this clone was seen a few times. Mouse germline and gene names are used. The CDR3 goes on 4 residues after the read ends, and that part is filled in from the germline J gene. This chain uses TRBV13-1 with TRBJ2-7, with 9 bases aligning to TRBD2. The germline gives CDR1 NSHNY, CDR2 SYGAGN. The V gene end was trimmed by 0 bases and the J gene end by 1 base; junction bases not matched to a gene: 2. The CDR3 is made up of 15 amino acids. The CDR3 bases that were read are TGTGCCAGCAGTGATGCCGGACTGGGGTCCTAT. It is translated as CASSDAGLGSY. The entire CDR3 protein is CASSDAGLGSYEQYF.

In its sample, this clone was seen a few times. Mouse gene names and germline throughout. The read stops 4 residues short of the end of the CDR3; the missing end is completed from the germline J gene. This chain uses TRBV19 with TRBJ2-5, with TRBD2 matching over 8 bases. The CDR3 is 16 amino acids. V lost 3 bases to trimming and J lost 2 bases; unmatched junction nucleotides: 8. Germline CDR1 reads FNHDT; CDR2 reads SITEND (reference sequence). The CDR3 here is CASSTGGARVQDTQYF. Partial CDR3 DNA: TGTGCCAGCAGTACCGGGGGGGCGCGAGTCCAAGAC.

This clone was seen only a few times. Gene names are the mouse ones. The CDR3 goes on 4 residues after the read ends, and that part is filled in from the germline J gene. The chain combines TRBV19 with TRBJ2-2; the D is unclear. The germline CDR1 and CDR2 sequences are FNHDT and SITEND (reference sequence). The CDR3 is 15 amino acids. V was cut by 1 base and J by 3 bases, with 10 bases left in between. CDR3 in amino acids: CASSIQLVHTGQLYF. CDR3 DNA (partial): TGTGCCAGCAGTATACAGTTGGTGCACACCGGG.

This clone showed up just a few times. Genes and germline are mouse. CDR3 protein: CASSGGRGDTQYF. The sequenced CDR3 bases are TGTGCCAGCAGCGGGGGGCGCGGAGAC. V and J are TRBV19 and TRBJ2-5, with D tentatively TRBD2 (7 bases). The CDR3 is cut off 4 residues early in the read; its end comes from the germline J gene. This CDR3 region has 13 residues. Germline lookup yields CDR1 FNHDT and CDR2 SITEND (reference sequence).

In regard to this clone: Gene names denote mouse genes. The CDR3 is cut off 4 residues early in the read; its end comes from the germline J gene. The same CDR3 also results from other DNA sequences found in this sample. The chain combines TRBV13-1 with TRBJ1-2, with 7 positions matching TRBD1. The trim removed 4 bases at V and 2 bases at J, leaving 5 bases unmatched. The germline CDR1 and CDR2 sequences are NSHNY and SYGAGN. The CDR3 loop spans 14 amino acids. CDR3 DNA (partial): TGTGCCAGCAGTCCCCAGGGGGTTAACTCC. Protein product: CASSPQGVNS. Given in full, the CDR3 is CASSPQGVNSDYTF.

In regard to this clone: Germline and genes here are mouse. The read comes to an end 4 residues before the CDR3 does, leaving the germline J gene to fill in the end. This chain connects TRBV19 to TRBJ1-2; 8 nucleotides match TRBD1. CDR1 is FNHDT, CDR2 SITEND, per germline (reference sequence). The V segment lost 3 bases and the J segment 1 base; nucleotides outside the gene matches: 2. The CDR3 consists of 14 residues. The part of the CDR3 DNA that was read is TGTGCCAGCAGTAAACAGGGGGGAAACTCC. Translating it yields CASSKQGGNS. In full, the CDR3 is CASSKQGGNSDYTF.

Notes on this clone: Genes and germline are mouse. From the germline J gene comes the end of the CDR3, since the read stops 4 residues before it. This sequence joins TRBV13-1 and TRBJ2-5; D gene uncertain. Trimming took off 5 bases at V and 0 bases at J, with 10 bases between the two ends. CDR1 is NSHNY, CDR2 SYGAGN, per germline. This CDR3 has 14 residues. CDR3 in amino acids: CASSPKINQDTQYF. CDR3 DNA, as far as it was read: TGTGCCAGCAGCCCCAAAATTAACCAAGAC.

This clone was recorded a few times. The germline and genes are mouse ones. The CDR3 end lies 4 residues beyond the end of the read and is filled in from the germline J gene. The chain links TRBV13-1 to TRBJ2-3, with 7 positions matching TRBD2. V shed 4 bases, J shed 2 bases, and the junction held 4 bases outside the gene matches. The CDR3 totals 14 residues. CDR1 and CDR2 from the germline V gene are NSHNY and SYGAGN. CDR3 bases read: TGTGCCAGCAGTCCTGGGGGTCTTGCAGAA. It translates to CASSPGGLAE. The CDR3 in full is CASSPGGLAETLYF.

This clone was observed a few times. These gene names are mouse names. The read stops 4 residues short of the end of the CDR3; the missing end is completed from the germline J gene. V gene TRBV13-1 combines with J gene TRBJ2-5, with 8 bases identical to TRBD1. The V gene end was trimmed by 1 base and the J gene end by 2 bases; junction bases not matched to a gene: 3. The CDR3 is 15 residues long. CDR1 is NSHNY and CDR2 is SYGAGN in the germline V gene. CDR3 sequence reads: CASSDQTGGQDTQYF. The part of the CDR3 DNA that was read is TGTGCCAGCAGTGATCAAACAGGGGGCCAAGAC.

This clone was seen only a few times. Gene names denote mouse genes. Sequencing ends 3 residues short of the CDR3 end; the germline J gene provides the rest. The gene calls are TRBV1 and TRBJ1-6; the match to TRBD1 covers 7 bases. TRBJ1-6 is an ORF; its function is uncertain. Trimming cost V 0 bases and J 0 bases; bases outside gene matches: 8. The CDR3 totals 19 residues. Germline CDR1 is NSQYPW and CDR2 is LRSPGD (reference sequence). The CDR3 is CTCSAEGTVINSYNSPLYF. CDR3 bases read: TGCACCTGCAGTGCAGAGGGGACAGTCATCAATTCCTATAATTCGCCC.

Concerning this clone itself: The genes and germline here are from mouse. CDR3 sequence reads: CASSTTGGANYAEQFF. Incomplete CDR3 DNA: TGTGCTAGCAGTACGACTGGGGGGGCTAACTATGCT. The chain carries TRBV17 and TRBJ2-1; TRBD2 matches 12 bases. Coverage ceases 4 residues before the CDR3 finishes, and the germline J gene fills in the end. CDR3 length: 16 residues. CDR1 is MNHDT, CDR2 YYDKIL, per germline. Unmatched junction bases numbered 1, after V lost 4 bases and J lost 0 bases.

Points on this clone: The germline and genes are mouse ones. The part of the CDR3 DNA that was read is TGTGCCAGCAGCCTCCTGACTGGGGGACAAGAC. It yields the protein CASSLLTGGQD. The entire CDR3 reads CASSLLTGGQDTQYF. The chain couples TRBV5 to TRBJ2-5; the match to TRBD2 covers 9 bases. The read halts 4 residues ahead of the CDR3 end, with the missing end drawn from the germline J gene. Trimming removed 4 bases from V and 3 bases from J; junction bases left unmatched: 5. The germline gives CDR1 LGHNA, CDR2 YNLKQL (reference sequence). The CDR3 consists of 15 residues.

This clone turned up a few times. Gene and germline names: mouse. The read ends 4 residues shy of where the CDR3 ends; the end is completed using the germline J gene. The chain employs TRBV1 and TRBJ2-5; weak D call: TRBD1 (6 bases). There are 15 residues in the CDR3. From germline, CDR1 is NSQYPW and CDR2 LRSPGD (reference sequence). The CDR3 spells CTCSAEWDKKDTQYF. The sequenced CDR3 bases are TGCACCTGCAGTGCAGAATGGGACAAAAAAGAC.

This clone was counted between two and nine times. Each gene name is a mouse one. The CDR3 end is not reached by the read, which stops 4 residues before it; the germline J gene fills it in. This chain links TRBV1 with TRBJ2-2; the match to TRBD2 covers 10 bases. V lost 1 base to trimming and J lost 2 bases; unmatched junction nucleotides: 4. The germline CDR1 and CDR2 sequences are NSQYPW and LRSPGD (reference sequence). This CDR3 region has 17 residues. This chain's CDR3 is CTCSAARLGGNTGQLYF. CDR3 DNA (partial): TGCACCTGCAGTGCAGCTAGACTGGGGGGCAACACCGGG.

This clone has just a few counts. Here the gene names and germline are mouse. From the germline J gene comes the end of the CDR3, since the read stops 4 residues before it. The chain combines TRBV5 with TRBJ2-5, with 8 bases lining up with TRBD1. CDR1 LGHNA and CDR2 YNLKQL come from the germline V gene (reference sequence). CDR3 length: 15 amino acids. CDR3 bases read: TGTGCCAGCAGCCCCCAGGGGGCGGGAAAAGAC. Translated: CASSPQGAGKD. The CDR3, in full, reads CASSPQGAGKDTQYF.

This clone was detected a few times. Each gene name is a mouse one. The CDR3 goes on 4 residues after the read ends, and that part is filled in from the germline J gene. This sequence joins TRBV19 and TRBJ2-1; D possibly corresponds to TRBD1 (6 bases). The CDR3 consists of 13 residues. CDR1 and CDR2 from the germline V gene are FNHDT and SITEND (reference sequence). CDR3 DNA (partial): TGTGCCAGCAGGCAGGGGTCCGGAGCT. Encoded protein: CASRQGSGA. The CDR3 as a whole reads CASRQGSGAEQFF.

This clone was observed a few times. Germline and genes here are mouse. The sequence runs out 4 residues before the end of the CDR3; the remainder is reconstructed from the germline J gene. The rearrangement uses TRBV17 and TRBJ1-2; 10 nucleotides match TRBD1. This CDR3 contains 15 residues. The germline gives CDR1 MNHDT, CDR2 YYDKIL. After removal of 2 bases from V and 1 base from J, the junction contained 1 base not matched to a gene. The CDR3 DNA, read in part, is TGTGCTAGCAGTAGATGGGACAGGGGAAACTCC. Its translation is CASSRWDRGNS. The whole CDR3 sequence reads CASSRWDRGNSDYTF.

A few counts support this clone. Genes and germline are mouse. The read gets to within 3 residues of the CDR3 end, and the germline J gene fills in the rest. J is TRBJ1-6 and V is TRBV13-1, with 7 bases aligning to TRBD1. TRBJ1-6 is an ORF, and what it does is uncertain. V was clipped by 1 base and J by 5 bases; unmatched bases: 3. Germline-derived CDR1 and CDR2 are NSHNY and SYGAGN. This CDR3 has 15 residues. Here the CDR3 reads CASSDLGQNNSPLYF. The sequenced CDR3 bases are TGTGCCAGCAGTGATCTGGGACAGAATAATTCGCCC.

Of note for this clone: The gene names here belong to mouse. The read is 4 residues too short to cover the CDR3 end, so that end is filled in from the germline J gene. This chain links TRBV5 with TRBJ2-1; possible D gene TRBD1, 5 bases. Trimming shortened V by 0 bases and J by 0 bases, and 6 bases separated the two germline ends. CDR1 is LGHNA and CDR2 is YNLKQL in the germline V gene (reference sequence). The CDR3 is 15 amino acids. This CDR3 reads CASSQEDNNYAEQFF. The CDR3 DNA, read in part, is TGTGCCAGCAGCCAAGAGGACAATAACTATGCT.

A word on this clone: Genes and germline come from the mouse. The CDR3 extends 4 residues past the end of the read, so its final part is completed from the germline J gene. The chain combines TRBV13-3 with TRBJ2-4; D is possibly TRBD1 (5 bases). CDR1 is NNHDY and CDR2 is SYVADS in the germline V gene. The CDR3 is made up of 14 amino acids. CDR3 DNA (partial): TGTGCCAGCAGTGATCCAAGGACAAAAAAC. Its translation is CASSDPRTKN. The CDR3 as a whole reads CASSDPRTKNTLYF.

This clone has a handful of counts. The genes and germline here are from mouse. The read stops 4 residues short of the end of the CDR3; the missing end is completed from the germline J gene. The identical CDR3 is also encoded by other nucleotide sequences in the sample. The chain carries TRBV14 and TRBJ2-1, with 7 positions matching TRBD1. Unmatched junction bases numbered 2, after V lost 2 bases and J lost 3 bases. Germline V CDR1 and CDR2: SGHDT, FRDEAV. The CDR3 totals 14 residues. CDR3 DNA, as far as it was read: TGTGCCAGCAGTTTATGGGACAGCTATGCT. It specifies CASSLWDSYA. Given in full, the CDR3 is CASSLWDSYAEQFF.

This clone showed up just a few times. The genes and germline here are from mouse. The DNA read from the CDR3 is TGTGCCAGCAAACTGGGGGCAAACACCGGG. As protein: CASKLGANTG. The whole CDR3 region reads CASKLGANTGQLYF. V gene TRBV13-1 combines with J gene TRBJ2-2; 8 bases align to TRBD2. The read finishes 4 residues shy of the CDR3 end, and the germline J gene is used to complete it. The CDR3 has 14 residues. Germline V gene data show CDR1 as NSHNY and CDR2 as SYGAGN. The J segment lost 0 bases and the V segment lost 6 bases, leaving 1 base of the junction unmatched.

Regarding this clone: Gene names denote mouse genes. The read terminates 4 residues before the CDR3 end, so the remaining end is supplied by the germline J gene. The sample carries other DNA sequences with the same CDR3. V is TRBV31 and J is TRBJ2-1; 11 nucleotides align to TRBD2. The CDR3 spans 15 residues. The germline V gene encodes CDR1 GKSSPN and CDR2 SITVG. V lost 3 bases, J lost 1 base, and 2 bases stayed unmatched. Incomplete CDR3 DNA: TGTGCCTGGAGCCGGACTGGGGGGAACTATGCT. Translated: CAWSRTGGNYA. The whole CDR3 is CAWSRTGGNYAEQFF. Based on the CDR3 plus reference TRBV31 and TRBJ2-1, the full variable domain is AQTIHQWPVAEIKAVGSPLSLGCTIKGKSSPNLYWYWQATGGTLQQLFYSITVGQVESVVQLNLSASRPKDDQFILSTEKLLLSHSGFYLCAWSRTGGNYAEQFFGPGTRLTVL.

As for this clone: Genes and germline come from the mouse. The read terminates 4 residues before the CDR3 end, so the remaining end is supplied by the germline J gene. The rearrangement uses TRBV1 and TRBJ2-3; D is possibly TRBD1 (6 bases). Trimming took off 3 bases at V and 2 bases at J, with 9 bases between the two ends. Germline CDR1 reads NSQYPW; CDR2 reads LRSPGD (reference sequence). The CDR3 runs to 14 residues. This chain's CDR3 is CTCSAAGDAETLYF. CDR3 bases read: TGCACCTGCAGTGCGGCAGGGGATGCAGAA.

This clone has more than one count but fewer than ten. These gene names are mouse names. The read terminates 4 residues ahead of where the CDR3 ends, so the germline J gene completes it. The chain links TRBV31 to TRBJ2-7; the D is unclear. The CDR3 covers 12 residues. CDR1 and CDR2 (germline): GKSSPN, SITVG. Here the CDR3 reads CAWSQQSYEQYF. CDR3 bases read: TGTGCCTGGAGTCAACAGTCTTAT.